This T cell receptor (beta chain) was sequenced in a study of CXCR3-negative and CXCR3-positive naive CD8 T cells. Study-wide results and caveats: Whereas memory cells differed, naive CXCR3-negative and CXCR3-positive cells shared similar TRBV-TRBJ usage.

As concerns this clonotype: Its antigen is unknown.

The study made its TRB cDNA libraries by 5' RACE, adding UMI labels. TCRdb reanalyzed the 5' RACE reads, giving one entry per CDR3 protein sequence and no DNA. This sample's table has around 50,000 distinct CDR3 sequences. CDR3 length equals 16 residues. From germline, CDR1 is DFQATT and CDR2 SNEGSKA (reference sequence). Sorts performed in triplicate captured 300,000 to 350,000 cells each from every CD8+ T cell subset. The sequenced material came from naive CXCR3- CD8+ T cells from blood. Subset noted: CD45RO-CCR7+CD27+CD95- naive CD8+ T cells lacking CXCR3 (TNR3-). The source of this sequence is a human donor in good health. Some clones in this sample may be carry-over from other donors' samples. V and J are TRBV20-1 and TRBJ2-1; TCRdb outputs TRBD2, but without DNA this stays unchecked. The CDR3 loop reads CSARALAAISYNEQFF.